This T cell receptor (beta chain) derives from a study of cytomegalovirus exposure and HLA in healthy donors. Study-wide results and caveats: A cluster of highly shared sequence variants was likely a sequencing artifact. A classifier reportedly called cytomegalovirus status with high sensitivity and specificity.

Germline lookup yields CDR1 MDHEN and CDR2 SYDVKM. V lost 7 bases to trimming and J lost 0 bases, with 16 bases between them. CDR3 length: 16 residues. Both 60 Vbeta primers and 13 Jbeta primers went into the PCR. The method was immunoSEQ multiplex PCR; TCRdb's version includes in-frame clones alone and lacks a portion of them. The table shows over 100,000 clones, with 77% occurring only once. As concerns this clone: Its antigen is unidentified.

This clonotype was sampled from a male donor in good health and CMV-seropositive. Sequencing was performed on PBMCs. This rearrangement joins TRBV28 to TRBJ2-4; possible D gene TRBD1, 5 bases. CDR3 in amino acids: CASKSGRAIAKNIQYF. The CDR3 DNA sequence: TGTGCCAGCAAATCGGGCAGGGCCATAGCCAAAAACATTCAGTACTTC.